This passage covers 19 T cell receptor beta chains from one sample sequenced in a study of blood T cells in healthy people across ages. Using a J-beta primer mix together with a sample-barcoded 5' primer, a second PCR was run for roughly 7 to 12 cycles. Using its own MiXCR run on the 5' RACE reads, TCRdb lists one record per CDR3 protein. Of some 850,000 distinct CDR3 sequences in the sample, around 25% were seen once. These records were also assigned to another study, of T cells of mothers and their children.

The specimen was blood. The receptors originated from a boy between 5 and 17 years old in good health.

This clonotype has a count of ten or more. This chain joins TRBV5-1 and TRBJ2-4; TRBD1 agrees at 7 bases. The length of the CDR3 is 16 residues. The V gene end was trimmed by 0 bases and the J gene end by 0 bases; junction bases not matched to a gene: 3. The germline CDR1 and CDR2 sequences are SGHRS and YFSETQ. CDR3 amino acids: CASSLAAGGAKNIQYF. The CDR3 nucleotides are TGCGCCAGCAGCTTGGCGGCAGGGGGAGCCAAAAACATTCAGTACTTC.

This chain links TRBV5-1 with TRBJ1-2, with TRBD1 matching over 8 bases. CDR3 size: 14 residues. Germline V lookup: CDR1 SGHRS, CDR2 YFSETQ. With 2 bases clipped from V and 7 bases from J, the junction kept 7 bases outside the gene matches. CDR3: CASSLPGGGRGYTF. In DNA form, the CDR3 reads TGCGCCAGCAGCTTACCAGGGGGCGGACGTGGCTACACCTTC.

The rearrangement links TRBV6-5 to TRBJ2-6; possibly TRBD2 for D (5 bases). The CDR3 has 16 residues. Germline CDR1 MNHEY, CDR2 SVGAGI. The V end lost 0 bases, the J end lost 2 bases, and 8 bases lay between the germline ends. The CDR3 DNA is TGTGCCAGCAGTTACTCGTCGGGGACTGGGGCCAACGTCCTGACTTTC. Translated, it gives CASSYSSGTGANVLTF.

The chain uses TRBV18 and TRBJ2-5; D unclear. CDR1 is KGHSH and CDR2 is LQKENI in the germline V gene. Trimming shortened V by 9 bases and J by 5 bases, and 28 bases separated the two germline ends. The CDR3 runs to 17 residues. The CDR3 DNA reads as TGTGCCAGTTCAACACGAACCGGCGAAAAAAGTACGGAGACCCAGTACTTC. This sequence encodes CASSTRTGEKSTETQYF. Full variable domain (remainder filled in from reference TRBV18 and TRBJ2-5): NAGVMQNPRHLVRRRGQEARLRCSPMKGHSHVYWYRQLPEEGLKFMVYLQKENIIDESGMPKERFSAEFPKEGPSILRIQQVVRGDSAAYFCASSTRTGEKSTETQYFGPGTRLLVL.

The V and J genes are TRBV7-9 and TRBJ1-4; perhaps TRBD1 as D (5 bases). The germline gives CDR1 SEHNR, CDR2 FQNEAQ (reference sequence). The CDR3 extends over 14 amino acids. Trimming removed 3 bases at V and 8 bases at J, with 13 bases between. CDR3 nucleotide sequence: TGTGCCAGCAGCTTTGTGGGGACTGGGGAAAAACTGTTTTTT. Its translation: CASSFVGTGEKLFF.

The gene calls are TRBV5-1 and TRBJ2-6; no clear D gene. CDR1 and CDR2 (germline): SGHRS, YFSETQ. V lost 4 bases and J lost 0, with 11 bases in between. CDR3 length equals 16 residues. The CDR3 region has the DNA TGCGCCAGCAGCCCCGGGTCGCACTCTGGGGCCAACGTCCTGACTTTC. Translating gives CASSPGSHSGANVLTF.

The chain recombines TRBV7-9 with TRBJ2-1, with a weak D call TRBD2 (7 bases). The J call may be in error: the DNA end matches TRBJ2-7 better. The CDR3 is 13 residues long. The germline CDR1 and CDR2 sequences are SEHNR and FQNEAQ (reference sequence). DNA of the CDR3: TGTGCCAGCTCGGGGGGACACTCCTACGAGCAGTACTTC. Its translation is CASSGGHSYEQYF.

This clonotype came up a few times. Here the CDR3 reads CASMVGRGVEAFF. The CDR3 region has the DNA TGTGCCAGCATGGTGGGCCGGGGTGTTGAAGCTTTCTTT. J is TRBJ1-1 and V is TRBV12-3 or TRBV12-4, with D uncertain. The CDR3 loop spans 13 amino acids. V gave up 7 bases and J gave up 7 bases, with 16 bases separating them.

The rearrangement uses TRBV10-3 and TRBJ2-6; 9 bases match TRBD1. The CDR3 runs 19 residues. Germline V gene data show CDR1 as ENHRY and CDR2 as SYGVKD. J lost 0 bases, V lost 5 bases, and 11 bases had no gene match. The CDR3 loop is CAISLTGQGLPSGANVLTF. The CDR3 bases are TGTGCCATCAGTCTGACGGGACAGGGACTACCCTCTGGGGCCAACGTCCTGACTTTC.

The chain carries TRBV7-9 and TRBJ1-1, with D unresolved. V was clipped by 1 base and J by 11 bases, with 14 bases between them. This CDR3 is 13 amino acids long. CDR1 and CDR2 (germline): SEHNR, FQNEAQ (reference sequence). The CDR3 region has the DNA TGTGCCAGCAGCTTAGTTTTTCGGGGTGAGGCTTTCTTT. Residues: CASSLVFRGEAFF.

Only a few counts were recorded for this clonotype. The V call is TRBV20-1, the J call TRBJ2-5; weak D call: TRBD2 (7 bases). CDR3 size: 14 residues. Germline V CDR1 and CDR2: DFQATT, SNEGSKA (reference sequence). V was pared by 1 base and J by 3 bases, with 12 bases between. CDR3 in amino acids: CSARGGGDEETQYF. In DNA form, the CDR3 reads TGCAGTGCTAGAGGAGGGGGGGATGAAGAGACCCAGTACTTC.

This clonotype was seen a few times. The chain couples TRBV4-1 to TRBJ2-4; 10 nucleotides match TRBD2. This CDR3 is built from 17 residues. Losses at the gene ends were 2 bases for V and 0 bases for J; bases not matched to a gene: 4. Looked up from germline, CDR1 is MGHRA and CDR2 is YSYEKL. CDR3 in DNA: TGCGCCAGCAGCCAACTAGCGGGGGTTCTAGCCAAAAACATTCAGTACTTC. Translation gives CASSQLAGVLAKNIQYF.

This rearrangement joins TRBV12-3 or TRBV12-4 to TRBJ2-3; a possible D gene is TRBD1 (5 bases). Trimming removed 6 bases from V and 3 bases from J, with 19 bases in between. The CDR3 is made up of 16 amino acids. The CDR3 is CASSPVPGSGTDTQYF. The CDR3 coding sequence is TGTGCCAGCAGCCCAGTCCCAGGGTCTGGTACAGATACGCAGTATTTT.

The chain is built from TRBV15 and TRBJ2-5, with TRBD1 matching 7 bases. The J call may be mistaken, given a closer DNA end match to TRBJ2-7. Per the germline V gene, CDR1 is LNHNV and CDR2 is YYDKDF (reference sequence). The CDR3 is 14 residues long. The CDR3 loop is CATSLGTDGYEQYF. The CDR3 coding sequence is TGTGCCACCAGCCTCGGGACAGACGGCTACGAGCAGTACTTC.

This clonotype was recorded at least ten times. CDR3 nucleotides: TGTGCCAGCAGCTTAACCCCGACAGTACCCGAGCAGTACTTC. Translating it yields CASSLTPTVPEQYF. The chain couples TRBV11-2 to TRBJ2-7; a weak D match, TRBD1 (5 bases). This CDR3 comprises 14 residues. The germline gives CDR1 SGHAT, CDR2 FQNNGV. Trimming cost V 2 bases and J 6 bases, with 14 bases left between them.

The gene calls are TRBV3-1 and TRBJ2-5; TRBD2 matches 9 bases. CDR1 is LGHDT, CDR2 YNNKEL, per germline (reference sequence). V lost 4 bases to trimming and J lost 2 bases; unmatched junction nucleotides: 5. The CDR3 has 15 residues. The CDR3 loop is CASSLEGLAQETQYF. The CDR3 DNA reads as TGTGCCAGCAGCCTAGAAGGACTAGCGCAAGAGACCCAGTACTTC.

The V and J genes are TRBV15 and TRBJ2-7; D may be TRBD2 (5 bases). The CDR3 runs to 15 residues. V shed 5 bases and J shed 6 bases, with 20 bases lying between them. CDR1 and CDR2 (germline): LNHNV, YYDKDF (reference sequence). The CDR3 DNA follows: TGTGCCACCAGCGTCCGAGGGCTACCCCCTCGCGAGCAGTACTTC. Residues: CATSVRGLPPREQYF.

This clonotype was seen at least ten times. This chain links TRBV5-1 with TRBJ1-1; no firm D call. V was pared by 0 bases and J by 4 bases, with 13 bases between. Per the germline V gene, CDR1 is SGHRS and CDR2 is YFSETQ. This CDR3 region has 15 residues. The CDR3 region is CASSLDAPIFTEAFF. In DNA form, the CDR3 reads TGCGCCAGCAGCTTGGACGCGCCCATCTTCACTGAAGCTTTCTTT.

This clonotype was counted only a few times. This CDR3 is CASSLEPRGTEAFF. In DNA form, the CDR3 reads TGCGCCAGCAGCTTGGAACCCCGAGGGACTGAAGCTTTCTTT. The chain links TRBV5-1 to TRBJ1-1; unclear D gene. V was trimmed by 0 bases and J by 5 bases, leaving 11 bases between them. Germline CDR1 and CDR2: SGHRS and YFSETQ. CDR3 length: 14 amino acids.